The source of this TCR beta chain is a study of control samples from healthy donors and cancer patients. V was pared by 6 bases and J by 2 bases, with 6 bases of the junction left unmatched. Germline-derived CDR1 and CDR2 are SGHAT and FQNNGV. The CDR3 runs to 14 residues. Sequencing was performed with immunoSEQ multiplex PCR; in TCRdb, only in-frame clones are kept and a portion is missing. Among roughly 140,000 clones listed, under 90% were seen once. The specimen was blood. The chain couples TRBV11-2 to TRBJ2-5; TRBD1 matches at 7 bases. This clonotype was obtained from a man aged 25 to 40 in good health. CDR3 region: CASRRQGSQETQYF. CDR3 bases: TGTGCCAGCAGACGACAGGGATCTCAAGAGACCCAGTACTTC. The variable domain in full, with the rest retrieved from reference TRBV11-2 and TRBJ2-5, is EAGVAQSPRYKIIEKRQSVAFWCNPISGHATLYWYQQILGQGPKLLIQFQNNGVVDDSQLPKDRFSAERLKGVDSTLKIQPAKLEDSAVYLCASRRQGSQETQYFGPGTRLLVL.